Listed here is a single T cell receptor (beta chain). Its antigen remains unknown. These data are taken from a study of cytomegalovirus exposure and HLA in healthy donors. The study's findings and limits: Rare TCR sequences dominated, though some public TCRs recurred in many donors. Researchers left out some V segments, among them TRBV6-2 and TRBV6-3, as indistinguishable. High sensitivity and specificity were reportedly achieved when the classifier diagnosed cytomegalovirus status.

It was with 60 Vbeta and 13 Jbeta primers that the PCR ran. The data were produced by immunoSEQ multiplex PCR, yet TCRdb's version contains in-frame clones alone and is incomplete. The sample comprises approximately 79,000 clones, 78% of which are singletons, and approximately 1.6% rests with the top ten. Donors consisted of healthy bone marrow donors. Per the germline V gene, CDR1 is SGHRS and CDR2 is YFSETQ. The CDR3 totals 17 residues. Trimming cost V 5 bases and J 4 bases; bases outside gene matches: 14. The receptor was derived from a man aged 35-49 years in good health and CMV-seronegative. The rearrangement uses TRBV5-1 and TRBJ2-7, with 11 positions matching TRBD2. The sample was PBMCs. CDR3 nucleotides: TGCGCCAGCAGTACTAGCGGGAGAGGAGGTTCGGCTTACGAGCAGTACTTC. Translated, it gives CASSTSGRGGSAYEQYF.